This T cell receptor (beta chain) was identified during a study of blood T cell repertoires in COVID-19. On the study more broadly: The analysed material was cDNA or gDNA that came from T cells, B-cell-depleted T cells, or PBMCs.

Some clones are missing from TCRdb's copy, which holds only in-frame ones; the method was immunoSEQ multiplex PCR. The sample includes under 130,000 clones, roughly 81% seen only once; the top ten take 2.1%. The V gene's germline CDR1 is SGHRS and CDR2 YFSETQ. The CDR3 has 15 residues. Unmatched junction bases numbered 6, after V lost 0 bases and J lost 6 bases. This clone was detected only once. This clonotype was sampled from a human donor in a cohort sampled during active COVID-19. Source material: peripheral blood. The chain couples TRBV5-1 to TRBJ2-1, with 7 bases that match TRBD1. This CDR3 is CASSLALTGTNEQFF. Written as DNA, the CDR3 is TGCGCCAGCAGCTTGGCTCTGACAGGGACCAATGAGCAGTTCTTC. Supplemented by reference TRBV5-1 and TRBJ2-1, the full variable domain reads KAGVTQTPRYLIKTRGQQVTLSCSPISGHRSVSWYQQTPGQGLQFLFEYFSETQRNKGNFPGRFSGRQFSNSRSEMNVSTLELGDSALYLCASSLALTGTNEQFFGPGTRLTVL.